This T cell receptor (beta chain) emerged from a study of cytomegalovirus exposure and HLA in healthy donors. Across the whole study: Researchers found that more than 70% of 300 to 450 genotyped donors fell within the Caucasian-associated ancestry cluster.

The PCR had 60 Vbeta and 13 Jbeta primers. Clones were sequenced by immunoSEQ multiplex PCR, and TCRdb holds only the in-frame ones, with some missing. This table holds 130,000 or so clones, 73% found once. Healthy bone marrow donors supplied every sample. Only one count was recorded for this clone. The clonotype originates from a woman between 35 and 50 years old in good health and CMV-seropositive. The sample comprised PBMCs.

CDR3 in amino acids: CASSWNQGAPTDTQYF. Here the CDR3 DNA reads TGCGCCAGCAGCTGGAATCAGGGGGCCCCCACAGATACGCAGTATTTT. The chain is built from TRBV5-1 and TRBJ2-3, with 8 bases lining up with TRBD1. The length of the CDR3 is 16 residues. J lost 2 bases, V lost 3 bases, and 8 bases had no gene match. Germline CDR1 reads SGHRS; CDR2 reads YFSETQ. The whole variable domain, filled in from reference TRBV5-1 and TRBJ2-3, reads KAGVTQTPRYLIKTRGQQVTLSCSPISGHRSVSWYQQTPGQGLQFLFEYFSETQRNKGNFPGRFSGRQFSNSRSEMNVSTLELGDSALYLCASSWNQGAPTDTQYFGPGTRLTVL.